Included here is one TCR beta chain sequence, with context. Its specificity is unknown. This CDR3 contains 10 residues. Germline values: CDR1 DFQATT, CDR2 SNEGSKA (reference sequence). This sample was included in a study of T cells in narcolepsy. TCRdb keeps only in-frame clones here, not all; method: immunoSEQ multiplex PCR. Of about 31,000 clones in the sample, over 75% were seen once. Overall study findings and caveats: Reportedly, autoreactive clonotypes were serially detected in patients' blood but not controls'. Autoreactive HCRT-specific and TRIB2-specific clonotypes were marked in same-patient CSF-versus-blood CD4+ comparisons.

What was sequenced was CD45RA- memory CD4+ T cells from PBMCs. This TCR was recovered from a human donor with narcolepsy. This rearrangement joins TRBV20-1 to TRBJ2-3; tentative D call: TRBD1 (6 bases). Here the CDR3 DNA reads TGCAGCGCAGGGGCAGATACGCAGTATTTT. It is translated as CSAGADTQYF.